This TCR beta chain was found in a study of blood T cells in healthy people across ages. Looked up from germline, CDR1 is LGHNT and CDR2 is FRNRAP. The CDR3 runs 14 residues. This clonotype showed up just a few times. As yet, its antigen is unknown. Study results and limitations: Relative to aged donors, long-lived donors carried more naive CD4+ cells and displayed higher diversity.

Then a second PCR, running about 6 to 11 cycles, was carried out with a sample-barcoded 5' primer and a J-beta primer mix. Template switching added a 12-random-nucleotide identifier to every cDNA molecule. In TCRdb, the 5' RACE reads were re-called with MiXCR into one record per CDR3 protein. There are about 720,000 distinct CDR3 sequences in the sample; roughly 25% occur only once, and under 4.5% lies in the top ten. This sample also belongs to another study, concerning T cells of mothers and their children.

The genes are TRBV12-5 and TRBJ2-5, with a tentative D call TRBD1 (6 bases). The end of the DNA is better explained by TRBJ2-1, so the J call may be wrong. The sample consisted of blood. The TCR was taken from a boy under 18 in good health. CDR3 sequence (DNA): TGTGCTAGTGGTTTGAAGGGGGTCCGGAATGAGCAGTTCTTC. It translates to CASGLKGVRNEQFF.